One and the same sample provided the 19 T cell receptor beta chains below, sequenced in a study of OX40 agonist ivuxolimab in advanced cancers. Measured with immunoSEQ multiplex PCR; TCRdb has only the in-frame clones, and not every one. The sample has around 72,000 clones, roughly 80% seen once. Sequences were derived from CD4+ or CD8+ T cells sorted from blood, sampled in a trial of the OX40 agonist ivuxolimab. These receptors originate from an adult with an advanced solid tumor such as melanoma, head and neck, liver or kidney cancer.

This clone was observed a handful of times. The chain recombines TRBV19 with TRBJ1-4; no reliable D call. Germline-derived CDR1 and CDR2 are LNHDA and SQIVND (reference sequence). There are 13 residues in the CDR3. The ends were cut back, 4 bases at V and 4 bases at J, with 7 bases in the middle. This CDR3 is CASSTVINEKLFF. CDR3 in DNA: TGTGCCAGTAGTACAGTAATTAATGAAAAACTGTTTTTT.

The rearrangement links TRBV12-5 to TRBJ2-5; D is ambiguous. Germline V CDR1 and CDR2: LGHNT, FRNRAP. Trimming removed 2 bases from V and 0 bases from J, with 4 bases in between. CDR3 length equals 13 residues. The CDR3 loop is CASGLLNQETQYF. The CDR3 DNA reads as TGTGCTAGTGGTTTGCTGAACCAAGAGACCCAGTACTTC. The whole variable domain, remainder taken from reference TRBV12-5 and TRBJ2-5, is DARVTQTPRHKVTEMGQEVTMRCQPILGHNTVFWYRQTMMQGLELLAYFRNRAPLDDSGMPKDRFSAEMPDATLATLKIQPSEPRDSAVYFCASGLLNQETQYFGPGTRLLVL.

The genes are TRBV5-1 and TRBJ2-4; D might be TRBD2 (5 bases). Germline V lookup: CDR1 SGHRS, CDR2 YFSETQ. The CDR3 has 14 residues. V gave up 5 bases and J gave up 0 bases, with 9 bases separating them. The CDR3, as DNA: TGCGCCAGCAGTCCGGGGTTAGCCAAAAACATTCAGTACTTC. It codes for CASSPGLAKNIQYF. Based on the CDR3 plus reference TRBV5-1 and TRBJ2-4, the full variable domain is KAGVTQTPRYLIKTRGQQVTLSCSPISGHRSVSWYQQTPGQGLQFLFEYFSETQRNKGNFPGRFSGRQFSNSRSEMNVSTLELGDSALYLCASSPGLAKNIQYFGAGTRLSVL.

V usage is TRBV5-1 and J usage is TRBJ1-1; D possibly corresponds to TRBD1 (5 bases). This CDR3 comprises 16 residues. Germline CDR1 SGHRS, CDR2 YFSETQ. V lost 8 bases to trimming and J lost 1 base, with 21 bases between them. DNA for the CDR3: TGCGCCAGTGCTAATGGGGGACCCCGAGGGAACACTGAAGCTTTCTTT. Amino acid sequence: CASANGGPRGNTEAFF.

The chain recombines TRBV10-3 with TRBJ2-7; the match to TRBD1 covers 10 bases. The V and J ends lost 6 bases and 5 bases, in that order; junction bases with no gene match: 7. In germline, CDR1 is ENHRY, CDR2 SYGVKD. CDR3 length: 14 amino acids. CDR3 region: CAIRNRDRGHEQYF. The DNA of the CDR3 is TGTGCCATCAGAAACCGGGACAGGGGCCACGAGCAGTACTTC.

This clone was seen only once. This chain joins TRBV5-4 and TRBJ1-2, with D possibly being TRBD1 (5 bases). V shed 4 bases and J shed 0 bases, with 16 bases lying between them. The CDR3 sequence is 16 residues long. Germline loops: CDR1 SGHNT, CDR2 YYREEE (reference sequence). The CDR3 spells CASSLGTGDANYGYTF. The CDR3 DNA follows: TGTGCCAGCAGCCTGGGTACAGGAGATGCTAACTATGGCTACACCTTC.

This chain links TRBV28 with TRBJ2-2; 8 bases are shared with TRBD1. V was clipped by 4 bases and J by 1 base; unmatched bases: 5. The CDR3 covers 16 residues. In germline, CDR1 is MDHEN, CDR2 SYDVKM. The CDR3 loop is CASSSYRGMNTGELFF. The DNA of the CDR3 is TGTGCCAGCAGTTCTTACAGGGGGATGAACACCGGGGAGCTGTTTTTT.

The J gene is TRBJ1-5, the V gene TRBV2; D is unresolved. The ends were cut back, 2 bases at V and 5 bases at J, with 7 bases in the middle. Looked up from germline, CDR1 is SNHLY and CDR2 is FYNNEI. CDR3 length: 13 residues. CDR3 residues: CASSERRDQPQHF. The CDR3 bases are TGTGCCAGCAGTGAACGGAGGGATCAGCCCCAGCATTTT. Based on the CDR3 plus reference TRBV2 and TRBJ1-5, the full variable domain is EPEVTQTPSHQVTQMGQEVILRCVPISNHLYFYWYRQILGQKVEFLVSFYNNEISEKSEIFDDQFSVERPDGSNFTLKIRSTKLEDSAMYFCASSERRDQPQHFGDGTRLSIL.

The genes are TRBV19 and TRBJ2-7; D might be TRBD1 (6 bases). Trimming stripped 8 bases from V and 5 bases from J, with 16 bases between. The germline gives CDR1 LNHDA, CDR2 SQIVND (reference sequence). This CDR3 is built from 13 residues. The CDR3 DNA reads as TGTGCCAGTGGGCGACAGGTTCGGGACGAGCAGTACTTC. This gives the protein CASGRQVRDEQYF.

The chain is built from TRBV12-5 and TRBJ1-2, with D unclear. In germline, CDR1 is LGHNT, CDR2 FRNRAP. Trimming left V 5 bases short and J 3 bases short, with 7 bases between. The CDR3 extends over 12 amino acids. CDR3 amino acids: CASGEGHYGYTF. CDR3 coding DNA: TGTGCTAGTGGTGAGGGCCACTATGGCTACACCTTC.

The chain employs TRBV28 and TRBJ2-7, with no clear D. V was clipped by 5 bases and J by 4 bases, with 12 bases between them. Germline V gives CDR1 MDHEN, CDR2 SYDVKM. This CDR3 has 13 amino acids. CDR3 in DNA: TGTGCCAGCAGTCGCCCAATAAGATACGAGCAGTACTTC. Amino acids: CASSRPIRYEQYF.

The V call is TRBV19, the J call TRBJ2-2, with a possible D match to TRBD2 (6 bases). This CDR3 is 15 amino acids long. CDR1 and CDR2 (germline): LNHDA, SQIVND (reference sequence). With 7 bases removed from V and 13 bases from J, the gap between germline ends came to 25 bases. The CDR3 region has the DNA TGTGCCAGTACCCCCCAGGAGACAAGCAGGAGGGGGCTGTTTTTT. It codes for CASTPQETSRRGLFF.

This clone was detected only a few times. V gene TRBV28 combines with J gene TRBJ2-5, with D perhaps given as TRBD1 or TRBD2 (6 bases each). V dropped 3 bases and J dropped 6 bases, with 17 bases sitting between them. The germline gives CDR1 MDHEN, CDR2 SYDVKM. This CDR3 region has 15 residues. The CDR3 is CASSFFTGRLKTQYF. The DNA for the CDR3 is TGTGCCAGCAGTTTTTTTACAGGGAGGTTGAAGACCCAGTACTTC.

The gene calls are TRBV14 and TRBJ2-2; 11 nucleotides align to TRBD2. Germline values: CDR1 SGHDN, CDR2 FVKESK. This CDR3 has 17 amino acids. The trim removed 5 bases at V and 5 bases at J, leaving 10 bases unmatched. Here the CDR3 reads CASSYRLAGGGTGELFF. The CDR3 nucleotides are TGTGCCAGCAGCTACCGGCTAGCGGGAGGTGGAACCGGGGAGCTGTTTTTT.

The V gene is TRBV7-8, the J gene TRBJ1-1; tentative D call: TRBD1 (6 bases). CDR3 length: 16 amino acids. From germline, CDR1 is SGHVS and CDR2 FQNEAQ. V was cut by 5 bases and J by 0 bases, with 16 bases left in between. The CDR3 nucleotides read TGTGCCAGCAGCGCCCTCCGGGGGGCCATGAACACTGAAGCTTTCTTT. Protein: CASSALRGAMNTEAFF.

The chain links TRBV7-9 to TRBJ2-5; D is uncertain. Trimming removed 2 bases from V and 9 bases from J, with 10 bases in between. CDR3 length: 12 amino acids. Germline V CDR1 and CDR2: SEHNR, FQNEAQ (reference sequence). The CDR3 sequence: CASSLSDTSQYF. As DNA, the CDR3 is TGTGCCAGCAGCTTAAGTGATACCTCCCAGTACTTC.

The V and J genes are TRBV18 and TRBJ1-2; perhaps TRBD1 as D (6 bases). Trimming removed 2 bases from V and 8 bases from J, with 12 bases in between. Germline values: CDR1 KGHSH, CDR2 LQKENI. The CDR3 consists of 13 residues. The CDR3 sequence is CASSPRGGDGYTF. As DNA, the CDR3 is TGTGCCAGCTCACCAAGAGGGGGAGACGGCTACACCTTC.

V usage is TRBV6-5 and J usage is TRBJ1-2; D not certain. CDR1 and CDR2 from the germline V gene are MNHEY and SVGAGI. The ends were cut back, 6 bases at V and 3 bases at J, with 8 bases in the middle. The CDR3 covers 12 residues. Here the CDR3 reads CASRQRYYGYTF. CDR3 nucleotides: TGTGCCAGCAGACAGCGATACTATGGCTACACCTTC.

This chain joins TRBV27 and TRBJ2-5, with a weak D call TRBD1 (5 bases). Trimming pared 6 bases from V and 1 base from J, leaving 12 bases between. CDR1 is MNHEY, CDR2 SMNVEV, per germline (reference sequence). The CDR3 runs 14 residues. CDR3 sequence reads: CASREWGIQETQYF. The DNA for the CDR3 is TGTGCCAGCAGGGAGTGGGGCATCCAAGAGACCCAGTACTTC.